These T cell receptor beta chains were read from a single sample in a study of shared clonotypes between healthy human individuals. Here immunoSEQ multiplex PCR was the method, and the copy in TCRdb shows in-frame clones only, minus some. This table holds a few million clones, 85% to 95% found once. Sample: naive CD4+ T cells from PBMCs. Receptors were obtained from a man aged 18 to 29 in good health. Some clones in this sample may be carry-over from other donors' samples. CDR3s include the opening cysteine and the closing phenylalanine or tryptophan. Each record gives: J gene, CDR3 length, V gene, D gene, clone size, CDR3 DNA, CDR3 protein. The D gene is left open where the match is weak. Clone sizes are given selectively: once, few, many, or a class where the clone is expanded.

J: TRBJ2-7
length: 15
V: TRBV7-6
D: -
size: -
DNA: TGTGCCAGCAGCGACACCGCGGGCGCCTCCTACGAGCAGTACTTC
CDR3: CASSDTAGASYEQYF

J: TRBJ2-3
length: 17
V: TRBV9
D: TRBD2
size: -
DNA: TGTGCCAGCAGCGCGTTGGGTGGGCGGGGGTTCGTAGAGACGCAGTATTTT
CDR3: CASSALGGRGFVETQYF

J: TRBJ2-7
length: 13
V: TRBV5-1
D: -
size: -
DNA: TGCGCCAGCAGCTTGGCGGGTAGCCACGAGCAGTACTTC
CDR3: CASSLAGSHEQYF

J: TRBJ2-7
length: 15
V: TRBV6-5
D: TRBD2
size: -
DNA: TGTGCCAGCAGTATTACTAGCGGGAGCTCCTACGAGCAGTACTTC
CDR3: CASSITSGSSYEQYF

J: TRBJ2-7
length: 14
V: TRBV6-5
D: TRBD1
size: -
DNA: TGTGCCAGCAGGCACCGGGACAGGGGCTACGAGCAGTACTTC
CDR3: CASRHRDRGYEQYF

J: TRBJ1-5
length: 16
V: TRBV19
D: -
size: few
DNA: TGTGCCAGTAGTTCGGACGGACGCAATAGCAATCAGCCCCAGCATTTT
CDR3: CASSSDGRNSNQPQHF

J: TRBJ2-3
length: 13
V: TRBV7-8
D: -
size: -
DNA: TGTGCCAGCAGCTTGGAGCCACCAGATACGCAGTATTTT
CDR3: CASSLEPPDTQYF

J: TRBJ2-2
length: 15
V: TRBV27
D: TRBD1
size: -
DNA: TGTGCCAGCAGAGGCGGGACAGGGTTCACCGGGGAGCTGTTTTTT
CDR3: CASRGGTGFTGELFF

J: TRBJ1-2
length: 15
V: TRBV5-1
D: TRBD1
size: -
DNA: TGCGCCAGCAATCCCCTGACAGGGCCTGGGAATGGCTACACCTTC
CDR3: CASNPLTGPGNGYTF

J: TRBJ2-1
length: 15
V: TRBV2
D: TRBD2
size: -
DNA: TGTGCCAGCAGGGAGGGGACTAGCGGGAAGAATGAGCAGTTCTTC
CDR3: CASREGTSGKNEQFF

J: TRBJ2-3
length: 12
V: TRBV30
D: -
size: -
DNA: TGTGCCTGGAGTGGAGGGGGAGATACGCAGTATTTT
CDR3: CAWSGGGDTQYF

J: TRBJ2-1
length: 13
V: TRBV5-4
D: -
size: -
DNA: -
CDR3: CASSLVGAGTGFF

J: TRBJ1-1
length: 14
V: TRBV5-4
D: -
size: few
DNA: TGTGCCAGCAGACCCTGGGGTGGGACCACTGAAGCTTTCTTT
CDR3: CASRPWGGTTEAFF

J: TRBJ2-1
length: 12
V: TRBV11-2
D: -
size: -
DNA: TGTGCCAGCAGCCTACAGGGGGGGCGGCAGTTCTTC
CDR3: CASSLQGGRQFF

J: TRBJ2-7
length: 14
V: TRBV5-1
D: -
size: -
DNA: TGCGCCAGCAGCCCTTGGACGGAAAACTACGAGCAGTACTTC
CDR3: CASSPWTENYEQYF

J: TRBJ1-1
length: 14
V: TRBV7-2
D: -
size: -
DNA: TGTGCCAGCAGCTTAGTGACAGGGAACACTGAAGCTTTCTTT
CDR3: CASSLVTGNTEAFF

J: TRBJ2-1
length: 14
V: TRBV11-2
D: -
size: -
DNA: TGTGCCAGCAGCCTAGTATCCTTGTACAATGAGCAGTTCTTC
CDR3: CASSLVSLYNEQFF

J: TRBJ2-5
length: 13
V: TRBV6-5
D: -
size: -
DNA: TGTGCCAGCAAAAACCCAAGGGGAGAGACCCAGTACTTC
CDR3: CASKNPRGETQYF

J: TRBJ2-1
length: 14
V: TRBV28
D: -
size: -
DNA: TGTGCCAGCAGTTTAGACGGCCCCTACAATGAGCAGTTCTTC
CDR3: CASSLDGPYNEQFF

J: TRBJ1-1
length: 13
V: TRBV13
D: -
size: few
DNA: TGTGCCAGCAGCTCGGACAAGAACACTGAAGCTTTCTTT
CDR3: CASSSDKNTEAFF